These T cell receptor beta chains were read from a single sample in a study of identical twins. TCRdb used MiXCR to reprocess the 5' RACE reads, holding one entry per CDR3 protein. Of about 530,000 distinct CDR3 sequences in the sample, around 24% were seen once. This sample was shared with a second study, whose subject was yellow fever vaccine responses in identical twins.

The sequenced material came from CD4+ T cells sorted from blood. These receptors all come from a woman under 30 in good health. Each CDR3 is given with its conserved first and last residue. The order of the fields is V gene, D gene, CDR3 length, clone size, J gene, CDR3 DNA, CDR3 protein. A D gene is named only where the DNA matches it firmly. Some rows have no size entry. The others give once, few or many, or a class for an expanded clone.

v_gene: TRBV28
d_gene: TRBD2
len: 21
abundance: once
j_gene: TRBJ2-1
CDR3nt: TGTGCCAGCAGTTCGCCTCCTGGAGGACTAGCGGGGCCATCCTCCTACAATGAGCAGTTCTTC
CDR3aa: CASSSPPGGLAGPSSYNEQFF

v_gene: TRBV4-1
d_gene: NA
len: 12
abundance: few
j_gene: TRBJ1-5
CDR3nt: TGCGCCAGCAGCCTACAGAACGGGCCCCAGCATTTT
CDR3aa: CASSLQNGPQHF

v_gene: TRBV9
d_gene: NA
len: 12
abundance: few
j_gene: TRBJ1-2
CDR3nt: TGTGCCAGCAGCGGTGAGCCCCGGGGCTACACCTTC
CDR3aa: CASSGEPRGYTF

v_gene: TRBV20-1
d_gene: NA
len: 13
abundance: NA
j_gene: TRBJ2-5
CDR3nt: TGCAGTGCTAGAGCTAGGTTTCCAGAGACCCAGTACTTC
CDR3aa: CSARARFPETQYF

v_gene: TRBV2
d_gene: TRBD1
len: 14
abundance: NA
j_gene: TRBJ1-5
CDR3nt: TGTGCCAGCAGTGGGGACAGATTCAATCAGCCCCAGCATTTT
CDR3aa: CASSGDRFNQPQHF

v_gene: TRBV7-3
d_gene: NA
len: 16
abundance: NA
j_gene: TRBJ2-1
CDR3nt: TGTGCCAGCAGCTTACGCCGGGACACTCTAGACAATGAGCAGTTCTTC
CDR3aa: CASSLRRDTLDNEQFF

v_gene: TRBV20-1
d_gene: NA
len: 16
abundance: few
j_gene: TRBJ2-2
CDR3nt: TGCAGTGCTAGAGGGAGGGGCCCTATGTTGACCGGGGAGCTGTTTTTT
CDR3aa: CSARGRGPMLTGELFF

v_gene: TRBV3-1
d_gene: TRBD2
len: 17
abundance: NA
j_gene: TRBJ2-5
CDR3nt: TGTGCCAGCAGCCAAGGAGTTGTTAGCGGGATAGGGGGGACCCAGTACTTC
CDR3aa: CASSQGVVSGIGGTQYF

v_gene: TRBV29-1
d_gene: TRBD1
len: 13
abundance: few
j_gene: TRBJ2-5
CDR3nt: TGCAGCGTTGAAGACAGGGGGCAAGAGACCCAGTACTTC
CDR3aa: CSVEDRGQETQYF

v_gene: TRBV6-5
d_gene: NA
len: 15
abundance: once
j_gene: TRBJ1-1
CDR3nt: TGTGCCAGCAGTTACGCCTTGACAGGGAACACTGAAGCTTTCTTT
CDR3aa: CASSYALTGNTEAFF

v_gene: TRBV15
d_gene: TRBD2
len: 11
abundance: few
j_gene: TRBJ2-1
CDR3nt: TGTGCCACCAGCCGTAGCGGGCAGCAGTTCTTC
CDR3aa: CATSRSGQQFF

v_gene: TRBV7-2
d_gene: TRBD2
len: 15
abundance: NA
j_gene: TRBJ2-3
CDR3nt: TGTGCCAGCAGCTCTAGCGGGAGCGATTCAGATACGCAGTATTTT
CDR3aa: CASSSSGSDSDTQYF

v_gene: TRBV5-1
d_gene: NA
len: 13
abundance: few
j_gene: TRBJ2-5
CDR3nt: TGCGCCAGCAGCCGACAGGAGGTGGAGACCCAGTACTTC
CDR3aa: CASSRQEVETQYF

v_gene: TRBV18
d_gene: NA
len: 14
abundance: NA
j_gene: TRBJ2-1
CDR3nt: TGTGCCAGCTCACCGGGGGCGCCAGCTGATGAGCAGTTCTTC
CDR3aa: CASSPGAPADEQFF

v_gene: TRBV2
d_gene: NA
len: 14
abundance: NA
j_gene: TRBJ2-1
CDR3nt: TGTGCCAGCAGTGGACAGGGAGGCTACAATGAGCAGTTCTTC
CDR3aa: CASSGQGGYNEQFF

v_gene: TRBV12-3/TRBV12-4
d_gene: NA
len: 15
abundance: NA
j_gene: TRBJ1-4
CDR3nt: TGTGCCAGCAGCAAGCTCTTGGGGGGCAACGAAAAACTGTTTTTT
CDR3aa: CASSKLLGGNEKLFF

v_gene: TRBV10-3
d_gene: NA
len: 12
abundance: few
j_gene: TRBJ2-1
CDR3nt: TGTGCCATCGCGCGGGGATACAATGAGCAGTTCTTC
CDR3aa: CAIARGYNEQFF

v_gene: TRBV10-3
d_gene: NA
len: 16
abundance: NA
j_gene: TRBJ2-3
CDR3nt: TGTGCCATCAGCCAAGGGTGGGAGACGGTCACAGATACGCAGTATTTT
CDR3aa: CAISQGWETVTDTQYF

v_gene: TRBV9
d_gene: NA
len: 15
abundance: many
j_gene: TRBJ2-1
CDR3nt: TGTGCCAGCAGCGTAGGTAGCGGCTCCTACAATGAGCAGTTCTTC
CDR3aa: CASSVGSGSYNEQFF

v_gene: TRBV5-6
d_gene: NA
len: 16
abundance: few
j_gene: TRBJ2-1
CDR3nt: TGTGCCAGCAGCTTGAGCGGGTGGAGCTCCTACAATGAGCAGTTCTTC
CDR3aa: CASSLSGWSSYNEQFF

v_gene: TRBV5-5
d_gene: NA
len: 15
abundance: few
j_gene: TRBJ2-1
CDR3nt: TGTGCCAGCAGCTCACTGGGAGAGTGGGGCAATGAGCAGTTCTTC
CDR3aa: CASSSLGEWGNEQFF

v_gene: TRBV5-1
d_gene: TRBD2
len: 15
abundance: few
j_gene: TRBJ2-7
CDR3nt: TGCGCCAGCAGAGTTACTAGCGGGGGCTCCTACGAGCAGTACTTC
CDR3aa: CASRVTSGGSYEQYF

v_gene: TRBV6-1
d_gene: NA
len: 15
abundance: once
j_gene: TRBJ1-5
CDR3nt: TGTGCCAGCAGTGAATATTGGCGCTTTAATCAGCCCCAGCATTTT
CDR3aa: CASSEYWRFNQPQHF

v_gene: TRBV15
d_gene: TRBD2
len: 17
abundance: NA
j_gene: TRBJ2-1
CDR3nt: TGTGCCACCAGCAGAGATTTGGCGGGGGGGATTTACAATGAGCAGTTCTTC
CDR3aa: CATSRDLAGGIYNEQFF

v_gene: TRBV20-1
d_gene: TRBD2
len: 17
abundance: NA
j_gene: TRBJ2-1
CDR3nt: TGCAGTGCTAGTGGAACCCACATAGCGGGAAAATACAATGAGCAGTTCTTC
CDR3aa: CSASGTHIAGKYNEQFF